The 14 T cell receptor beta chains given below trace back to one sample, sequenced in a study of T-cell memory formation after mild COVID-19. TCRdb processed the 5' RACE reads anew with MiXCR; each CDR3 protein has one entry. Among under 300,000 distinct CDR3 sequences, around 17% were seen once, and the ten largest hold around 23%. Material: PBMCs or a T cell subset sorted from them (not recorded which). These receptors all stem from a man between 18 and 29 years old who had mild COVID-19 (a few samples of this study predate the infection). Cell type and time point are not known.

V is TRBV5-6 and J is TRBJ1-2, with D perhaps matching TRBD1 (5 bases). Germline CDR1 SGHDT, CDR2 YYEEEE. The CDR3 length is 12 residues. Trimming shortened V by 4 bases and J by 4 bases, and 8 bases separated the two germline ends. CDR3 residues: CASSGDGYGYTF. Written as DNA, the CDR3 is TGTGCCAGCAGCGGGGACGGCTATGGCTACACCTTC.

The V gene is TRBV2, the J gene TRBJ2-7; the D call may be TRBD1 or TRBD2 (6 bases each). This CDR3 spans 16 amino acids. The germline V gene has CDR1 SNHLY and CDR2 FYNNEI. Trimming shortened V by 6 bases and J by 4 bases, and 22 bases separated the two germline ends. CDR3 nucleotides: TGTGCCAGCAGCAAACCTGACGGCGTAGGGGGGTACGAGCAGTACTTC. This translates into CASSKPDGVGGYEQYF.

The rearrangement links TRBV7-2 to TRBJ1-5; D gene uncertain. The ends were cut back, 3 bases at V and 6 bases at J, with 18 bases in the middle. In germline, CDR1 is SGHTA, CDR2 FQGNSA. The CDR3 spans 16 residues. CDR3 region: CASSLAQSGGAQPQHF. The CDR3 bases are TGTGCCAGCAGCTTGGCTCAGTCGGGTGGTGCTCAGCCCCAGCATTTT.

The rearrangement uses TRBV6-2 or TRBV6-3 and TRBJ2-3; 9 nucleotides align to TRBD2. J was trimmed by 7 bases and V by 0 bases; bases with no gene match: 11. The CDR3 is made up of 17 amino acids. CDR1 is MNHEY and CDR2 is SVGEGT in the germline V gene. CDR3: CASSYSTGRGGQNTQYF. The CDR3 DNA sequence: TGTGCCAGCAGTTACTCTACTGGGCGGGGGGGCCAAAATACGCAGTATTTT.

This sequence joins TRBV7-9 and TRBJ1-1; weak D call: TRBD1 (6 bases). Trimming stripped 3 bases from V and 2 bases from J, with 22 bases between. The CDR3 is 18 residues long. CDR1 is SEHNR and CDR2 is FQNEAQ in the germline V gene (reference sequence). CDR3 bases: TGTGCCAGCAGCTTCTCGGGGCAGGGGACGGGAGGAAACACTGAAGCTTTCTTT. This gives the protein CASSFSGQGTGGNTEAFF.

This rearrangement joins TRBV2 to TRBJ2-1, with TRBD2 as a possible D gene (5 bases). There are 15 residues in the CDR3. CDR1 and CDR2 (germline): SNHLY, FYNNEI. The germline V and J ends were trimmed by 6 bases and 2 bases, with 14 bases remaining between them. The CDR3 DNA sequence: TGTGCCAGCAGGGTCGTTACTAGGCCCTACAATGAGCAGTTCTTC. Translating it yields CASRVVTRPYNEQFF.

This clonotype appeared a few times. V gene TRBV12-5 combines with J gene TRBJ1-1; D uncertain. CDR1 and CDR2 (germline): LGHNT, FRNRAP. The CDR3 runs 11 residues. V was cut by 6 bases and J by 4 bases, with 6 bases left in between. For the CDR3, the DNA is TGTGCTAGTGGCCATTTCACTGAAGCTTTCTTT. This encodes CASGHFTEAFF.

V usage is TRBV9 and J usage is TRBJ1-6, with D possibly TRBD1 on 5 matching bases. The germline V gene has CDR1 SGDLS and CDR2 YYNGEE. The CDR3 runs to 15 residues. V lost 4 bases, J lost 9 bases, and 17 bases lay in between. CDR3 DNA: TGTGCCAGCAGCCCCAGGGACCTCTTAAGTTCACCCCTCCACTTT. It yields the protein CASSPRDLLSSPLHF. Based on the CDR3 plus reference TRBV9 and TRBJ1-6, the full variable domain is DSGVTQTPKHLITATGQRVTLRCSPRSGDLSVYWYQQSLDQGLQFLIQYYNGEERAKGNILERFSAQQFPDLHSELNLSSLELGDSALYFCASSPRDLLSSPLHFGNGTRLTVT.

The gene calls are TRBV20-1 and TRBJ2-5; D is unclear. The V end was cut by 5 bases, the J end by 4 bases, with 11 bases between. This CDR3 spans 12 amino acids. CDR1 is DFQATT, CDR2 SNEGSKA, per germline (reference sequence). This CDR3 is CSASRDRETQYF. CDR3 nucleotide sequence: TGCAGTGCTTCTCGAGACCGAGAGACCCAGTACTTC.

This clonotype showed up just a few times. This chain links TRBV5-1 with TRBJ1-1; D gene ambiguous. Germline CDR1 and CDR2: SGHRS and YFSETQ. The CDR3 extends over 13 amino acids. Trimming shortened V by 2 bases and J by 1 base, and 6 bases separated the two germline ends. The CDR3 DNA reads as TGCGCCAGCAGCTTTCCCCCGAACACTGAAGCTTTCTTT. It codes for CASSFPPNTEAFF.

The chain couples TRBV6-5 to TRBJ2-5; D gene uncertain. The CDR3 length is 14 residues. Germline V CDR1 and CDR2: MNHEY, SVGAGI. Trimming cost V 4 bases and J 0 bases, with 9 bases left between them. CDR3 sequence reads: CASSSIGYQETQYF. DNA of the CDR3: TGTGCCAGCAGTTCCATCGGGTACCAAGAGACCCAGTACTTC.

This clonotype has more than one count but fewer than ten. This chain joins TRBV29-1 and TRBJ2-2, with D tentatively TRBD1 (5 bases). Germline loops: CDR1 SQVTM, CDR2 ANQGSEA. The CDR3 has 14 residues. V was pared by 2 bases and J by 2 bases, with 9 bases between. CDR3 nucleotides: TGCAGCGTTGAAAGACAGCTCAACACCGGGGAGCTGTTTTTT. Translation gives CSVERQLNTGELFF.

This clonotype was found a few times. The chain has TRBV5-4 and TRBJ1-2, with D possibly TRBD1 on 5 matching bases. The germline V and J ends were trimmed by 1 base and 4 bases, with 14 bases remaining between them. Germline CDR1 and CDR2: SGHNT and YYREEE (reference sequence). CDR3 length: 15 amino acids. This CDR3 reads CASSLFWGGVYGYTF. The CDR3 DNA reads TGTGCCAGCAGCTTGTTCTGGGGAGGGGTCTATGGCTACACCTTC.

The chain couples TRBV2 to TRBJ2-7; unclear D gene. This CDR3 has 12 residues. Germline CDR1 is SNHLY and CDR2 is FYNNEI. The V gene lost 6 bases and the J gene lost 2 bases, with 8 bases spanning the gap. The CDR3 sequence is CASSLNTYEQYV. CDR3 coding DNA: TGTGCCAGCAGCCTCAACACCTACGAGCAGTACGTC.